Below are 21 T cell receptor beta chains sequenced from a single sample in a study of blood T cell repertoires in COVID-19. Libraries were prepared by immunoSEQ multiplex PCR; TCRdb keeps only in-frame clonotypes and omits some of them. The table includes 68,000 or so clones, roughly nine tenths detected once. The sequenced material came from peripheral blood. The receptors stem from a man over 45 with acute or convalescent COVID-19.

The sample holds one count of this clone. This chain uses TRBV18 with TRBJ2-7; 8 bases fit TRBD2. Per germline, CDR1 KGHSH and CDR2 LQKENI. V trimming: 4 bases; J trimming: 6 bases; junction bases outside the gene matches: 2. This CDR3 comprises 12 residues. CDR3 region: CASSHREGEQYF. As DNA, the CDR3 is TGTGCCAGCTCACACCGGGAGGGCGAGCAGTACTTC.

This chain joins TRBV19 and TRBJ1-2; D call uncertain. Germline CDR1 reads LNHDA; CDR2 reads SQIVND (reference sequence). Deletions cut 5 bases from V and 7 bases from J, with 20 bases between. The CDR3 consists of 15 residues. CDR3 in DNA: TGTGCCAGTAGTTCCCTAAAAAGCGTGGTGGTTGGCTACACCTTC. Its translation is CASSSLKSVVVGYTF.

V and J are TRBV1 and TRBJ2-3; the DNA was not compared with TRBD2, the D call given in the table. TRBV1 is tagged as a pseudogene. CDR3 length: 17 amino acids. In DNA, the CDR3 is TGCACCAGCAGCCAATGGGGTCAGGAGGAGGGCACAGATACGCAGTATTTT. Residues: CTSSQWGQEEGTDTQYF.

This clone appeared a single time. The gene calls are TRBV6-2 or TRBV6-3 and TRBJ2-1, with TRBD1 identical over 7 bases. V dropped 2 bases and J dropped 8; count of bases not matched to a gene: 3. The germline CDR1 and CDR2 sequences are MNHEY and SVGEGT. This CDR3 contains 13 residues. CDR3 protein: CASSYGQVHEQFF. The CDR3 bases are TGTGCCAGCAGTTACGGACAGGTCCATGAGCAGTTCTTC.

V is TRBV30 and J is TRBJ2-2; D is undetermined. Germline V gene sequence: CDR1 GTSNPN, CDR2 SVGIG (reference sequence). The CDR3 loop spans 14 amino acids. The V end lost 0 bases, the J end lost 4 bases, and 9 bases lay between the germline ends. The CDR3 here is CAWSVGLTTGELFF. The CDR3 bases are TGTGCCTGGAGTGTCGGTCTTACCACCGGGGAGCTGTTTTTT.

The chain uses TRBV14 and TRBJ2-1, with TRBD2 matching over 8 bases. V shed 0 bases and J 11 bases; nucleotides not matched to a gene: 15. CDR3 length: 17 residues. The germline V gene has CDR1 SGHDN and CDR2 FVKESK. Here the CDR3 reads CASSQDVAGRALRKQFF. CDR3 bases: TGTGCCAGCAGCCAAGACGTGGCCGGGAGGGCCCTGCGTAAGCAGTTCTTC.

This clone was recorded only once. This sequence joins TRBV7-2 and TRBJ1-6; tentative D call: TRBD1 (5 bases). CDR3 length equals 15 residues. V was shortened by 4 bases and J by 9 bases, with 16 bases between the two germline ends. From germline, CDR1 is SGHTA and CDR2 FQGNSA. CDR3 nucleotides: TGTGCCAGCAGCTCACCCCACGGGGGTGGTTCACCCCTCCACTTT. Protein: CASSSPHGGGSPLHF.

In nucleotides, the CDR3 is TGCGCCAGCAGCTTGGCAGGGGGCAATCAGCCCCAGCATTTT. It encodes CASSLAGGNQPQHF. V is TRBV5-1 and J is TRBJ1-5; a possible D gene is TRBD1 (6 bases). Germline loops: CDR1 SGHRS, CDR2 YFSETQ. This CDR3 is 14 amino acids long. V lost 0 bases, J lost 2 bases, and 6 bases lay in between. Together with reference TRBV5-1 and TRBJ1-5, the CDR3 gives the full variable domain: KAGVTQTPRYLIKTRGQQVTLSCSPISGHRSVSWYQQTPGQGLQFLFEYFSETQRNKGNFPGRFSGRQFSNSRSEMNVSTLELGDSALYLCASSLAGGNQPQHFGDGTRLSIL.

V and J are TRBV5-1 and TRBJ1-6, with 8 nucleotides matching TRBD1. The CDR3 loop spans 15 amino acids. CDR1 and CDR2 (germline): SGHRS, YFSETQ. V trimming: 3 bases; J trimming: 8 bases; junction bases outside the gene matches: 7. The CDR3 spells CASSSEQGGYSPLHF. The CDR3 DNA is TGCGCCAGCAGCTCCGAACAGGGGGGATATTCACCCCTCCACTTT.

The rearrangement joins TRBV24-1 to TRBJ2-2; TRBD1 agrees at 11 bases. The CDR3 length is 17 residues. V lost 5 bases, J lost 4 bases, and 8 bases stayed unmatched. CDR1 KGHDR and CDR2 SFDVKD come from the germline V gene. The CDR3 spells CATSGGAGTGGTGELFF. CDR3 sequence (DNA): TGTGCCACCAGTGGGGGAGCCGGGACAGGGGGCACCGGGGAGCTGTTTTTT.

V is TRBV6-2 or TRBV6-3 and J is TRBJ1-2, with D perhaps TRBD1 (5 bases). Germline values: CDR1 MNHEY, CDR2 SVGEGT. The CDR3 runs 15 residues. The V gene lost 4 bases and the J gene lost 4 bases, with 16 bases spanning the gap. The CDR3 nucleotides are TGTGCCAGCAGTTTCGACAGCTTGCGGGGCTATGGCTACACCTTC. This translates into CASSFDSLRGYGYTF.

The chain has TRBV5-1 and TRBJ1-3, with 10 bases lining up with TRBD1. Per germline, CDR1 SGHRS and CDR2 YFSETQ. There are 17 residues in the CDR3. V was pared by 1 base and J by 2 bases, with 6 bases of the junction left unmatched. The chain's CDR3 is CASSLRPGTGAGNTIYF. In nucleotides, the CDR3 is TGCGCCAGCAGCTTGCGCCCCGGGACAGGGGCTGGAAACACCATATATTTT.

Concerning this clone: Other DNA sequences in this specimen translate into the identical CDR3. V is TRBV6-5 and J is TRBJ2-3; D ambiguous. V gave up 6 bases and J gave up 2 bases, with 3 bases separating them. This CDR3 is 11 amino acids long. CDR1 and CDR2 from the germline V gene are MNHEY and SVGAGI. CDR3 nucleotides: TGTGCCAGCAGCTCCACAGATACGCAGTATTTT. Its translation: CASSSTDTQYF.

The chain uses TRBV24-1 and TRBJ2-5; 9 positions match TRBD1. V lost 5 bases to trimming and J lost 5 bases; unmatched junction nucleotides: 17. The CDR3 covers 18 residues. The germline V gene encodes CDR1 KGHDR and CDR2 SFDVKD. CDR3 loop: CATSASRRLQGAGETQYF. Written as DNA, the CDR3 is TGTGCCACCAGTGCGAGTAGAAGGTTACAGGGGGCTGGGGAGACCCAGTACTTC.

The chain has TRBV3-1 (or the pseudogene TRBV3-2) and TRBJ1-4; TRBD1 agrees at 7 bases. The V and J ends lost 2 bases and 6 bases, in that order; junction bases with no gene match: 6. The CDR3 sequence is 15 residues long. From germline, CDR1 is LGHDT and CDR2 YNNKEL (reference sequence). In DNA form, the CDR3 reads TGTGCCAGCAGCCAAATGACAGGGTCTCATGAAAAACTGTTTTTT. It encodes CASSQMTGSHEKLFF.

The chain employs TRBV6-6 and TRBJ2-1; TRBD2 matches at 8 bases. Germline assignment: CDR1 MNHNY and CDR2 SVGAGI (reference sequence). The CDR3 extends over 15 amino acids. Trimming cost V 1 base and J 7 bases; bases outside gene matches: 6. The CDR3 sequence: CASSYFSGIRNEQFF. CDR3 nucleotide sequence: TGTGCCAGCAGTTACTTTAGCGGGATAAGAAATGAGCAGTTCTTC.

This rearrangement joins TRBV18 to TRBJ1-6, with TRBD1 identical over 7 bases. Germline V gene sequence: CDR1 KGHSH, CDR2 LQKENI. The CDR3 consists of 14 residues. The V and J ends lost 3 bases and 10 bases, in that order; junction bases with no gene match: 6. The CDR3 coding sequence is TGTGCCAGCTCACCCAGGACAGGAGCCTCACCCCTCCACTTT. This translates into CASSPRTGASPLHF.

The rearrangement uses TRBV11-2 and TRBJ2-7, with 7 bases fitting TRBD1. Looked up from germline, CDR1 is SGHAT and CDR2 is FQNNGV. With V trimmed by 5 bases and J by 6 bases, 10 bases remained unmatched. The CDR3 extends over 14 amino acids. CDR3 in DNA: TGTGCCAGCAGCCCAACGACAGGGAGTTTCGAGCAGTACTTC. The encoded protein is CASSPTTGSFEQYF.

The CDR3 loop reads CASSLSGGRGEKLFF. The CDR3 nucleotides are TGTGCCAGCAGCTTAAGTGGCGGAAGAGGTGAAAAACTGTTTTTT. V and J are TRBV5-6 and TRBJ1-4; unclear D gene. Germline lookup yields CDR1 SGHDT and CDR2 YYEEEE. Trimming cost V 2 bases and J 7 bases, with 15 bases left between them. The CDR3 has 15 residues.

As DNA, the CDR3 is TGCGCCAGCAGCCCGGGACTAGCAATCGGCAGGTCCTACAATGAGCAGTTCTTC. It encodes CASSPGLAIGRSYNEQFF. The chain employs TRBV4-1 and TRBJ2-1; 9 bases fit TRBD2. Germline V gives CDR1 MGHRA, CDR2 YSYEKL. The CDR3 spans 18 residues. V shed 4 bases, J shed 1 base, and the junction held 11 bases outside the gene matches.

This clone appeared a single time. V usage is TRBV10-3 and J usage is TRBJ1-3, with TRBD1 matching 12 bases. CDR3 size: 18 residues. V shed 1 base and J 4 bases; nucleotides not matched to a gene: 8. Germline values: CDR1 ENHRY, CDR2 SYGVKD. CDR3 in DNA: TGTGCCATCAGTGAGTACGGGGGACAGGGGGCGCGGGGAAACACCATATATTTT. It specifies CAISEYGGQGARGNTIYF.